The 22 T cell receptor beta chains reported below all come from one sample, sequenced in a study. TCRdb processed the 5' RACE reads anew with MiXCR; each CDR3 protein has one entry. The table lists some 62,000 distinct CDR3 sequences, around 30% of them singletons. The material sequenced was tumor-infiltrating naive CD4+ T cells sorted from the breast tumor. The subset was: naive CD4+ T cells, CD4+CD45RA+CD25-. These receptors were taken from a female donor with breast cancer.

This clonotype was detected a few times. This chain joins TRBV4-2 and TRBJ2-5, with D possibly being TRBD2 (6 bases). The CDR3 totals 17 residues. Trimming left V 1 base short and J 3 bases short, with 18 bases between. Germline CDR1 and CDR2: LGHNA and YNFKEQ. The CDR3 sequence is CASSQGRLGDTEETQYF. In nucleotides, the CDR3 is TGTGCCAGCAGCCAAGGTCGACTAGGAGATACCGAAGAGACCCAGTACTTC.

J is TRBJ2-1 and V is TRBV12-3 or TRBV12-4; D gene uncertain. Trimming removed 5 bases at V and 8 bases at J, with 10 bases between. The length of the CDR3 is 12 residues. DNA for the CDR3: TGTGCCAGCAGTCCGATTATCGATGAGCAGTTCTTC. It translates to CASSPIIDEQFF.

This chain connects TRBV25-1 to TRBJ2-3; 16 bases match TRBD2. The CDR3 is made up of 18 amino acids. Looked up from germline, CDR1 is MGHDK and CDR2 is SYGVNS. Trimming took 5 bases from V and 0 from J; bases not matched to a gene: 5. The CDR3 DNA follows: TGTGCCAGCAGTTTAGGGACTAGCGGGGGGGCTAGCACAGATACGCAGTATTTT. It yields the protein CASSLGTSGGASTDTQYF.

Regarding this clonotype: With a much larger clone just one base away, this may be a read error. The chain has TRBV9 and TRBJ2-2; 8 nucleotides align to TRBD1. Germline lookup yields CDR1 SGDLS and CDR2 YYNGEE. This CDR3 comprises 16 residues. The J segment lost 2 bases and the V segment lost 2 bases, leaving 5 bases of the junction unmatched. CDR3 in amino acids: CASSVAGGINTGELFF. Here the CDR3 DNA reads TGTGCCAGCAGCGTGGCAGGGGGCATCAACACCGGGGAGCTGTTTTTT. The full variable domain, with the rest looked up from reference TRBV9 and TRBJ2-2, is DSGVTQTPKHLITATGQRVTLRCSPRSGDLSVYWYQQSLDQGLQFLIQYYNGEERAKGNILERFSAQQFPDLHSELNLSSLELGDSALYFCASSVAGGINTGELFFGEGSRLTVL.

The J gene is TRBJ1-1, the V gene TRBV6-5; TRBD1 matches at 7 bases. From germline, CDR1 is MNHEY and CDR2 SVGAGI. The trim removed 10 bases at V and 5 bases at J, leaving 13 bases unmatched. This CDR3 comprises 14 residues. The CDR3 sequence: CANGEGGGRTEAFF. The CDR3, as DNA: TGTGCCAACGGAGAGGGAGGGGGCCGGACTGAAGCTTTCTTT.

This clonotype was observed many times. The chain couples TRBV5-1 to TRBJ2-2, with D perhaps matching TRBD2 (6 bases). The CDR3 loop spans 15 amino acids. V lost 3 bases and J 2 bases, leaving 11 bases between the germline ends. Germline V lookup: CDR1 SGHRS, CDR2 YFSETQ. CDR3 region: CASSSLADNTGELFF. CDR3 DNA: TGCGCCAGCAGCTCCTTAGCGGACAACACCGGGGAGCTGTTTTTT.

This clonotype was counted only a few times. J is TRBJ2-2 and V is TRBV7-6; D is undetermined. CDR3 length: 15 amino acids. CDR1 and CDR2 from the germline V gene are SGHVS and FNYEAQ. V was pared by 5 bases and J by 2 bases, with 12 bases between. Here the CDR3 reads CASSIRTVNTGELFF. The CDR3 DNA reads as TGTGCCAGCAGCATTAGGACGGTTAACACCGGGGAGCTGTTTTTT.

J is TRBJ1-1 and V is TRBV12-3 or TRBV12-4; 7 positions agree with TRBD1. CDR3 length: 13 residues. With V trimmed by 7 bases and J by 4 bases, 6 bases remained unmatched. DNA of the CDR3: TGTGCCAGCAATATTAACAGGGGCACTGAAGCTTTCTTT. It encodes CASNINRGTEAFF.

The table lists this clonotype with many counts. The chain joins TRBV12-3 or TRBV12-4 to TRBJ1-1; maybe TRBD1 (5 bases). This CDR3 region has 13 residues. Trimming stripped 6 bases from V and 0 bases from J, with 8 bases between. The CDR3 DNA reads as TGTGCCAGCAGAGGGACCTTGAACACTGAAGCTTTCTTT. Its translation is CASRGTLNTEAFF.

This clonotype has a handful of counts. The chain links TRBV7-9 to TRBJ2-2; 9 bases line up with TRBD1. The junction had 6 bases not matched to a gene; V was cut back by 5 bases and J by 2 bases. Germline CDR1 is SEHNR and CDR2 is FQNEAQ (reference sequence). This CDR3 has 16 residues. CDR3 coding DNA: TGTGCCAGCAGCGACACGGACAGGGGAAACACCGGGGAGCTGTTTTTT. As protein: CASSDTDRGNTGELFF.

The V gene is TRBV4-1, the J gene TRBJ1-6, with D unresolved. Germline CDR1 and CDR2: MGHRA and YSYEKL. V lost 4 bases and J 5 bases, leaving 9 bases between the germline ends. This CDR3 has 14 amino acids. CDR3 DNA: TGCGCCAGCAGCCTCGGACTCAATAATTCACCCCTCCACTTT. Translating gives CASSLGLNNSPLHF.

The genes are TRBV5-4 and TRBJ2-5, with TRBD2 identical over 8 bases. The CDR3 runs to 16 residues. Unmatched junction bases numbered 5, after V lost 0 bases and J lost 1 base. Germline V lookup: CDR1 SGHNT, CDR2 YYREEE (reference sequence). This CDR3 is CASSLARGGPQETQYF. CDR3 bases: TGTGCCAGCAGCTTGGCCCGGGGGGGCCCCCAAGAGACCCAGTACTTC.

This chain uses TRBV4-2 with TRBJ2-1, with D maybe TRBD1 (6 bases). V lost 4 bases to trimming and J lost 4 bases, with 17 bases between them. Looked up from germline, CDR1 is LGHNA and CDR2 is YNFKEQ. CDR3 length: 16 residues. This CDR3 is CASSRRGQGIYNEQFF. In DNA, the CDR3 is TGTGCCAGCAGCCGCAGGGGCCAGGGGATTTACAATGAGCAGTTCTTC.

The chain couples TRBV5-8 to TRBJ2-4, with 7 bases aligning to TRBD1. The CDR3 has 17 residues. The germline gives CDR1 SGHTS, CDR2 YDEGEE. The V gene end was trimmed by 4 bases and the J gene end by 0 bases; junction bases not matched to a gene: 10. Written as DNA, the CDR3 is TGTGCCAGCAGCCCCCGATCAAGGGGGCTAGCCAAAAACATTCAGTACTTC. Protein: CASSPRSRGLAKNIQYF.

This clonotype was seen ten or more times. The gene calls are TRBV6-1 and TRBJ1-5; 8 bases fit TRBD1. The length of the CDR3 is 13 residues. The germline V gene has CDR1 MNHNS and CDR2 SASEGT. The ends lost 8 bases at V and 4 bases at J; junction bases unmatched: 4. CDR3 nucleotides: TGTGCCAGCTACAGGGGGGATAATCAGCCCCAGCATTTT. This translates into CASYRGDNQPQHF.

The chain employs TRBV13 and TRBJ1-1, with TRBD1 identical over 10 bases. The J segment lost 3 bases and the V segment lost 5 bases, leaving 3 bases of the junction unmatched. Germline CDR1 reads PRHDT; CDR2 reads FYEKMQ (reference sequence). The CDR3 contains 14 residues. CDR3 region: CASSRGQGDTEAFF. In DNA, the CDR3 is TGTGCCAGCAGCCGCGGACAGGGGGACACTGAAGCTTTCTTT.

The CDR3 DNA sequence: TGCAGTGCTAGTCGGGACACCAACTATGGCTACACCTTC. It is translated as CSASRDTNYGYTF. The rearrangement links TRBV20-1 to TRBJ1-2; tentative D call: TRBD1 (6 bases). Per germline, CDR1 DFQATT and CDR2 SNEGSKA (reference sequence). This CDR3 region has 13 residues. The V end was cut by 3 bases, the J end by 2 bases, with 10 bases between.

Points on this clonotype: A single base separates this from a much larger clone, so it may be a read error. The chain carries TRBV25-1 and TRBJ2-7; D may be TRBD2 (5 bases). From germline, CDR1 is MGHDK and CDR2 SYGVNS. This CDR3 has 14 residues. DNA for the CDR3: TGTGCCAGCAGTCGGGCAGGAGGCAATTACGGGCAGTACTTC. The encoded protein is CASSRAGGNYGQYF.

This clonotype was observed a single time. The chain combines TRBV29-1 with TRBJ2-3, with TRBD2 as a possible D gene (5 bases). The length of the CDR3 is 14 residues. Per the germline V gene, CDR1 is SQVTM and CDR2 is ANQGSEA. The germline V and J ends were trimmed by 4 bases and 0 bases, with 11 bases remaining between them. The CDR3 DNA is TGCAGCGTTGTCGAGGGAACTAGCACAGATACGCAGTATTTT. Amino acid sequence: CSVVEGTSTDTQYF.

V gene TRBV5-1 combines with J gene TRBJ2-1; 10 bases line up with TRBD1. The germline V gene encodes CDR1 SGHRS and CDR2 YFSETQ. CDR3 length: 15 amino acids. The J segment lost 6 bases and the V segment lost 4 bases, leaving 7 bases of the junction unmatched. CDR3 sequence reads: CASSPRDRGLNEQFF. The DNA for the CDR3 is TGCGCCAGCAGCCCGCGGGACAGGGGTCTCAATGAGCAGTTCTTC.

This clonotype was counted once. V is TRBV6-2 or TRBV6-3 and J is TRBJ2-1; possible D gene TRBD2, 5 bases. This CDR3 spans 15 amino acids. CDR1 MNHEY and CDR2 SVGEGT come from the germline V gene. Trimming pared 2 bases from V and 12 bases from J, leaving 20 bases between. The CDR3 bases are TGTGCCAGCAGTTACGGCCCGGACTCCCATCCAGGGCAGTTCTTC. It codes for CASSYGPDSHPGQFF.

The V call is TRBV7-9, the J call TRBJ1-5; 7 nucleotides align to TRBD1. The CDR3 has 15 residues. V was clipped by 9 bases and J by 0 bases; unmatched bases: 8. CDR1 is SEHNR, CDR2 FQNEAQ, per germline (reference sequence). This CDR3 reads CARIDRDYSNQPQHF. The CDR3 DNA follows: TGTGCCAGGATTGACAGGGACTATAGCAATCAGCCCCAGCATTTT.